The 18 T cell receptor beta chains in this list originate from one sample, sequenced in a study of blood T cell repertoires in COVID-19. The protocol was immunoSEQ multiplex PCR, while the TCRdb copy is restricted to in-frame clones and leaves out a portion. The data contain around 190,000 clones, 88% of them singletons. Sequences were obtained from PBMCs or T cells enriched from blood (not recorded which). The receptors come from a young woman who had recovered from COVID-19.

The V and J genes are TRBV2 and TRBJ2-7; 9 nucleotides align to TRBD1. The CDR3 has 15 amino acids. V trimming: 6 bases; J trimming: 1 base; junction bases outside the gene matches: 7. CDR1 and CDR2 (germline): SNHLY, FYNNEI. CDR3 in amino acids: CASSSGQGTSYEQYF. CDR3 coding DNA: TGTGCCAGCAGCTCAGGACAGGGGACTTCCTACGAGCAGTACTTC.

The chain uses TRBV4-3 and TRBJ1-4; the match to TRBD1 covers 8 bases. Trimming took 4 bases from V and 4 from J; bases not matched to a gene: 2. Germline CDR1 reads LGHNA; CDR2 reads YSLEER. The CDR3 is 14 residues long. The CDR3 reads CASSLQGVNEKLFF. CDR3 in DNA: TGCGCCAGCAGCCTACAGGGGGTTAATGAAAAACTGTTTTTT.

The chain couples TRBV19 to TRBJ1-1, with 7 bases lining up with TRBD1. CDR1 and CDR2 from the germline V gene are LNHDA and SQIVND (reference sequence). The CDR3 is 15 amino acids. J was trimmed by 5 bases and V by 6 bases; bases with no gene match: 12. The CDR3 nucleotides are TGTGCCAGTAGATCGGGAGGGGCAGGGGGAACTGAAGCTTTCTTT. Protein: CASRSGGAGGTEAFF.

The gene calls are TRBV7-2 and TRBJ2-7, with 9 bases fitting TRBD1. V shed 4 bases and J 4 bases; nucleotides not matched to a gene: 5. This CDR3 spans 14 amino acids. CDR1 SGHTA and CDR2 FQGNSA come from the germline V gene. For the CDR3, the DNA is TGTGCCAGCAGCTGGGGGACAGGGAGTTACGAGCAGTACTTC. Translating it yields CASSWGTGSYEQYF.

CDR3 in DNA: TGCGCCAGCAGCTCGGGACCCGGACAGGGAAATGGCTACACCTTC. It yields the protein CASSSGPGQGNGYTF. The chain uses TRBV5-1 and TRBJ1-2; 8 bases fit TRBD1. The CDR3 runs 15 residues. Germline loops: CDR1 SGHRS, CDR2 YFSETQ. V shed 3 bases and J 6 bases; nucleotides not matched to a gene: 10.

The rearrangement uses TRBV7-3 and TRBJ2-5; 8 nucleotides agree with TRBD1. The CDR3 is 16 residues long. V lost 5 bases to trimming and J lost 3 bases; unmatched junction nucleotides: 11. CDR1 and CDR2 from the germline V gene are SGHTA and FQGTGA. CDR3 nucleotides: TGTGCCAGCAGCAGGAGTGGCAGGGGGCGCAAAGAGACCCAGTACTTC. Translated, it gives CASSRSGRGRKETQYF.

In this sample, this clone turned up once. V is TRBV7-3 and J is TRBJ2-6; a weak D match, TRBD1 (6 bases). Germline loops: CDR1 SGHTA, CDR2 FQGTGA. V dropped 5 bases and J dropped 2 bases, with 7 bases sitting between them. The CDR3 sequence is 14 residues long. This CDR3 reads CASSRTAGANVLTF. In DNA, the CDR3 is TGTGCCAGCAGCCGGACAGCTGGGGCCAACGTCCTGACTTTC. The whole variable domain, filled in from reference TRBV7-3 and TRBJ2-6, reads GAGVSQTPSNKVTEKGKYVELRCDPISGHTALYWYRQSLGQGPEFLIYFQGTGAADDSGLPNDRFFAVRPEGSVSTLKIQRTERGDSAVYLCASSRTAGANVLTFGAGSRLTVL.

This clone was observed once. The chain links TRBV7-6 to TRBJ2-3; TRBD2 matches 7 bases. CDR1 is SGHVS, CDR2 FNYEAQ, per germline. The CDR3 has 16 residues. With 2 bases clipped from V and 4 bases from J, the junction kept 9 bases outside the gene matches. CDR3 DNA sequence: TGTGCCAGCAGCTTATTACCGGGAGCGGGGCCAGATACGCAGTATTTT. As protein: CASSLLPGAGPDTQYF.

The CDR3 sequence is CASSFSRAGNQPQHF. The CDR3 bases are TGTGCCAGCAGCTTTTCCAGGGCTGGCAATCAGCCCCAGCATTTT. The chain has TRBV5-6 and TRBJ1-5, with TRBD1 as a possible D gene (5 bases). The V gene lost 2 bases and the J gene lost 2 bases, with 11 bases spanning the gap. The CDR3 sequence is 15 residues long. From germline, CDR1 is SGHDT and CDR2 YYEEEE.

V gene TRBV7-9 combines with J gene TRBJ2-7, with 7 positions matching TRBD1. Germline values: CDR1 SEHNR, CDR2 FQNEAQ (reference sequence). The CDR3 consists of 17 residues. After removal of 3 bases from V and 5 bases from J, the junction contained 16 bases not matched to a gene. The CDR3: CASSFVIGTVLIHEQYF. CDR3 coding DNA: TGTGCCAGCAGCTTTGTCATCGGGACAGTCTTAATCCACGAGCAGTACTTC.

The chain employs TRBV6-5 and TRBJ1-2; the match to TRBD1 covers 8 bases. There are 13 residues in the CDR3. Per germline, CDR1 MNHEY and CDR2 SVGAGI. V was clipped by 7 bases and J by 4 bases; unmatched bases: 5. CDR3 DNA sequence: TGTGCCAGCACCCAAGACAGGGGCTATGGCTACACCTTC. Translated, it gives CASTQDRGYGYTF.

The V call is TRBV27, the J call TRBJ2-7; a weak D match, TRBD2 (5 bases). CDR3 size: 13 residues. The ends were cut back, 4 bases at V and 2 bases at J, with 9 bases in the middle. Germline-derived CDR1 and CDR2 are MNHEY and SMNVEV (reference sequence). CDR3 sequence reads: CASSYSAAYEQYF. CDR3 nucleotide sequence: TGTGCCAGCAGTTATAGCGCGGCCTACGAGCAGTACTTC.

This clone was detected only once. This chain joins TRBV15 and TRBJ2-3, with TRBD1 identical over 9 bases. V was clipped by 8 bases and J by 5 bases; unmatched bases: 8. The CDR3 totals 14 residues. Germline values: CDR1 LNHNV, CDR2 YYDKDF (reference sequence). The CDR3 loop is CATRRQGEGDTQYF. The CDR3 DNA follows: TGTGCCACCCGCCGACAGGGGGAGGGAGATACGCAGTATTTT.

In this sample, this clone turned up once. The chain couples TRBV2 to TRBJ1-2; 7 bases fit TRBD1. After removal of 6 bases from V and 5 bases from J, the junction contained 3 bases not matched to a gene. Germline CDR1 SNHLY, CDR2 FYNNEI. This CDR3 contains 12 residues. This CDR3 reads CASRTGEYGYTF. CDR3 sequence (DNA): TGTGCCAGCAGAACAGGGGAGTATGGCTACACCTTC.

The chain has TRBV5-8 and TRBJ2-3; 8 nucleotides match TRBD2. CDR3 length equals 15 residues. V was clipped by 2 bases and J by 8 bases; unmatched bases: 10. Germline lookup yields CDR1 SGHTS and CDR2 YDEGEE. CDR3 sequence: CASSFFASGSGTQYF. Here the CDR3 DNA reads TGTGCCAGCAGCTTTTTCGCGAGCGGGAGTGGTACGCAGTATTTT.

The chain joins TRBV11-2 to TRBJ1-6, with TRBD1 matching 9 bases. The CDR3 loop spans 17 amino acids. Unmatched junction bases numbered 8, after V lost 1 base and J lost 7 bases. Germline V gives CDR1 SGHAT, CDR2 FQNNGV. CDR3 in DNA: TGTGCCAGCAGCTTAGCCGGTCCGGGACAGGGAAATTCACCCCTCCACTTT. Amino acid sequence: CASSLAGPGQGNSPLHF. Combining the CDR3 with reference TRBV11-2 and TRBJ1-6 gives the whole variable domain EAGVAQSPRYKIIEKRQSVAFWCNPISGHATLYWYQQILGQGPKLLIQFQNNGVVDDSQLPKDRFSAERLKGVDSTLKIQPAKLEDSAVYLCASSLAGPGQGNSPLHFGNGTRLTVT.

This clone was detected only once. The chain is built from TRBV6-6 and TRBJ1-6, with 7 bases matching TRBD1. CDR1 and CDR2 from the germline V gene are MNHNY and SVGAGI (reference sequence). V trimming: 5 bases; J trimming: 8 bases; junction bases outside the gene matches: 15. This CDR3 spans 17 amino acids. The CDR3 loop reads CASSLSQRQGSDSPLHF. Here the CDR3 DNA reads TGTGCCAGCAGTCTTTCCCAACGACAGGGCAGCGATTCACCCCTCCACTTT.

The rearrangement uses TRBV7-2 and TRBJ2-5; D might be TRBD1 (6 bases). CDR1 and CDR2 (germline): SGHTA, FQGNSA. CDR3 length: 15 amino acids. The V and J ends lost 5 bases and 7 bases respectively, with 20 bases between them. CDR3 residues: CASSKDRRGMGTQYF. The CDR3 DNA reads as TGTGCCAGCAGCAAGGACAGAAGGGGAATGGGGACCCAGTACTTC.